This T cell receptor beta chain was captured in a study of OX40 agonist ivuxolimab in advanced cancers. This clone was seen a handful of times. The table came from immunoSEQ multiplex PCR; TCRdb's copy has only in-frame clones and leaves some out. The data contain about 82,000 clones, more than 80% of them singletons. The CDR3 totals 15 residues. The germline V gene encodes CDR1 LNHDA and CDR2 SQIVND (reference sequence). The V end was cut by 5 bases, the J end by 5 bases, with 16 bases between. This TCR came from an adult with an advanced solid tumor such as melanoma, head and neck, liver or kidney cancer. The chain employs TRBV19 and TRBJ1-5, with no clear D. The specimen comprised CD4+ or CD8+ T cells sorted from blood, sampled in a trial of the OX40 agonist ivuxolimab. The CDR3 coding sequence is TGTGCCAGTAGTCCTGGGGTACGGAGGGATCAGCCCCAGCATTTT. Protein product: CASSPGVRRDQPQHF.